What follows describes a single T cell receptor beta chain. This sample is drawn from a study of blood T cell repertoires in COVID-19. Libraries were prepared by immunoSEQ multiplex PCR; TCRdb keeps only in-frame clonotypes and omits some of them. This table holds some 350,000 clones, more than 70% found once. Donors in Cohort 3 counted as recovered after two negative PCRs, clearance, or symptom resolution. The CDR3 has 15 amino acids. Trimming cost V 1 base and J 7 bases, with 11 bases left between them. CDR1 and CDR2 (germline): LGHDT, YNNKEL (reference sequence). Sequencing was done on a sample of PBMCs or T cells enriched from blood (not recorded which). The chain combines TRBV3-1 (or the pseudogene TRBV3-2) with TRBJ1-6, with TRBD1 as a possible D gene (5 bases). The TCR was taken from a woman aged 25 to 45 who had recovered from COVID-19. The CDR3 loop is CASSQGRGPNSPLHF. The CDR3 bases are TGTGCCAGCAGCCAAGGGAGGGGTCCCAATTCACCCCTCCACTTT.